The 18 T cell receptor beta chains reported below all come from one sample, sequenced in a study of blood T cell repertoires in COVID-19. Method: immunoSEQ multiplex PCR; TCRdb's copy keeps in-frame clones and lacks some. The sample records some 210,000 clones, approximately 80% being singletons. The sample was PBMCs or T cells enriched from blood (not recorded which). The receptors were sampled from a man aged 25-40 years with acute COVID-19.

This chain uses TRBV5-1 with TRBJ1-1; D might be TRBD1 (6 bases). Germline values: CDR1 SGHRS, CDR2 YFSETQ. The V end was cut by 4 bases, the J end by 0 bases, with 22 bases between. The CDR3 consists of 18 residues. CDR3 region: CASSLDGTRYSMNTEAFF. CDR3 in DNA: TGCGCCAGCAGCCTGGACGGGACAAGGTATTCTATGAACACTGAAGCTTTCTTT. The full variable domain, with the rest looked up from reference TRBV5-1 and TRBJ1-1, is KAGVTQTPRYLIKTRGQQVTLSCSPISGHRSVSWYQQTPGQGLQFLFEYFSETQRNKGNFPGRFSGRQFSNSRSEMNVSTLELGDSALYLCASSLDGTRYSMNTEAFFGQGTRLTVV.

J is TRBJ2-4 and V is TRBV5-1, with 7 bases aligning to TRBD1. The trim removed 0 bases at V and 13 bases at J, leaving 10 bases unmatched. The CDR3 has 14 amino acids. The germline gives CDR1 SGHRS, CDR2 YFSETQ. DNA for the CDR3: TGCGCCAGCAGCTTGGGTCGGGACAGTACAGAACAGTACTTC. It specifies CASSLGRDSTEQYF.

The V call is TRBV7-6, the J call TRBJ2-2, with a tentative D call TRBD2 (6 bases). The CDR3 covers 16 residues. The germline V and J ends were trimmed by 1 base and 3 bases, with 12 bases remaining between them. Germline values: CDR1 SGHVS, CDR2 FNYEAQ. The CDR3 spells CASSLGGGADTGELFF. DNA for the CDR3: TGTGCCAGCAGCTTAGGGGGCGGGGCCGACACCGGGGAGCTGTTTTTT. The full variable domain, its missing parts supplied by reference TRBV7-6 and TRBJ2-2, is GAGVSQSPRYKVTKRGQDVALRCDPISGHVSLYWYRQALGQGPEFLTYFNYEAQQDKSGLPNDRFSAERPEGSISTLTIQRTEQRDSAMYRCASSLGGGADTGELFFGEGSRLTVL.

The rearrangement uses TRBV11-2 and TRBJ2-5; the D gene is possibly TRBD1 (7 bases). V was shortened by 0 bases and J by 1 base, with 9 bases between the two germline ends. Germline CDR1 and CDR2: SGHAT and FQNNGV. The CDR3 is 15 residues long. The CDR3 sequence: CASSLDRGAQETQYF. In DNA form, the CDR3 reads TGTGCCAGCAGCTTAGACAGGGGGGCCCAAGAGACCCAGTACTTC.

The chain joins TRBV6-1 to TRBJ1-6; 8 bases line up with TRBD1. The V segment lost 4 bases and the J segment 6 bases; nucleotides outside the gene matches: 8. Germline loops: CDR1 MNHNS, CDR2 SASEGT. The CDR3 covers 16 residues. CDR3 protein: CASSGPTGVGNSPLHF. The CDR3 bases are TGTGCCAGCAGTGGACCGACAGGGGTCGGTAATTCACCCCTCCACTTT.

This chain uses TRBV7-9 with TRBJ1-1, with D unclear. CDR1 is SEHNR and CDR2 is FQNEAQ in the germline V gene (reference sequence). The CDR3 is 14 residues long. V lost 5 bases, J lost 0 bases, and 10 bases lay in between. The CDR3 DNA reads as TGTGCCAGCAGCCTCGTTCCTATGAACACTGAAGCTTTCTTT. Protein sequence: CASSLVPMNTEAFF.

The rearrangement links TRBV6-6 to TRBJ1-1, with a tentative D call TRBD1 (5 bases). The CDR3 is made up of 15 amino acids. Trimming left V 2 bases short and J 3 bases short, with 13 bases between. From germline, CDR1 is MNHNY and CDR2 SVGAGI (reference sequence). CDR3 DNA: TGTGCCAGCAGTTACGGGGGGTTGGTGTACACTGAAGCTTTCTTT. As protein: CASSYGGLVYTEAFF.

V is TRBV15 and J is TRBJ2-2, with 7 bases lining up with TRBD1. The V and J ends lost 0 bases and 5 bases, in that order; junction bases with no gene match: 3. This CDR3 is built from 15 residues. CDR1 is LNHNV, CDR2 YYDKDF, per germline (reference sequence). The CDR3 sequence is CATSRDNRGTGELFF. CDR3 in DNA: TGTGCCACCAGCAGAGATAACAGGGGTACCGGGGAGCTGTTTTTT.

The gene calls are TRBV9 and TRBJ2-3; a possible D gene is TRBD2 (5 bases). The V and J ends lost 7 bases and 2 bases respectively, with 11 bases between them. CDR1 is SGDLS, CDR2 YYNGEE, per germline. The length of the CDR3 is 13 residues. CDR3 region: CASSGLTTDTQYF. The CDR3 DNA is TGTGCCAGCTCCGGACTTACCACAGATACGCAGTATTTT.

This clone occurred many times. J is TRBJ1-3 and V is TRBV2; 7 nucleotides line up with TRBD1. V gave up 8 bases and J gave up 1 base; unmatched junction bases: 8. The CDR3 has 15 amino acids. Per the germline V gene, CDR1 is SNHLY and CDR2 is FYNNEI. CDR3 bases: TGTGCCAGCCGGACAGGTATCTTTTCTGGAAACACCATATATTTT. Its protein product is CASRTGIFSGNTIYF.

The CDR3 region has the DNA TGTGCCAGCAGTGCAACCGAGGCAGGGCCGTGGACCGGGGAGCTGTTTTTT. Encoded protein: CASSATEAGPWTGELFF. The gene calls are TRBV9 and TRBJ2-2, with D tentatively TRBD1 (5 bases). The CDR3 loop spans 17 amino acids. The V end lost 5 bases, the J end lost 5 bases, and 22 bases lay between the germline ends. Germline CDR1 reads SGDLS; CDR2 reads YYNGEE.

The chain is built from TRBV6-1 and TRBJ1-6; the D is unclear. V was pared by 1 base and J by 7 bases, with 8 bases between. Germline lookup yields CDR1 MNHNS and CDR2 SASEGT. The CDR3 runs 14 residues. The CDR3 sequence is CASSEVTGNSPLHF. The CDR3 bases are TGTGCCAGCAGTGAAGTGACGGGGAATTCACCCCTCCACTTT.

The chain recombines TRBV12-3 or TRBV12-4 with TRBJ1-2; 7 bases line up with TRBD1. V trimming: 6 bases; J trimming: 7 bases; junction bases outside the gene matches: 8. There are 13 residues in the CDR3. The CDR3 coding sequence is TGTGCCAGCAGCCTTACAGGGGCGAGTGGCTACACCTTC. This translates into CASSLTGASGYTF.

The gene calls are TRBV4-1 and TRBJ1-4, with D maybe TRBD1 (6 bases). This CDR3 region has 15 residues. Germline values: CDR1 MGHRA, CDR2 YSYEKL. Deletions cut 2 bases from V and 5 bases from J, with 12 bases between. For the CDR3, the DNA is TGCGCCAGCAGCCAACCAGGGGTAGGGAATGAAAAACTGTTTTTT. Translation gives CASSQPGVGNEKLFF.

The CDR3 region is CASSPTGGSYNEQFF. The CDR3 region has the DNA TGTGCCAGCAGCCCCACGGGGGGCTCCTACAATGAGCAGTTCTTC. The rearrangement uses TRBV7-9 and TRBJ2-1; 7 nucleotides match TRBD2. The CDR3 extends over 15 amino acids. Germline trimming cut 5 bases from V and 0 bases from J; bases unmatched to any gene: 4. Per germline, CDR1 SEHNR and CDR2 FQNEAQ (reference sequence).

J is TRBJ2-2 and V is TRBV5-4; 8 bases map to TRBD1. This CDR3 is built from 17 residues. The germline V gene has CDR1 SGHNT and CDR2 YYREEE (reference sequence). V trimming: 0 bases; J trimming: 0 bases; junction bases outside the gene matches: 4. The DNA of the CDR3 is TGTGCCAGCAGCTTGGCTGGACAGGGAACGAACACCGGGGAGCTGTTTTTT. Translation gives CASSLAGQGTNTGELFF.

The J gene is TRBJ1-4, the V gene TRBV7-9; D may be TRBD1 (5 bases). The CDR3 consists of 13 residues. V lost 3 bases and J 7 bases, leaving 9 bases between the germline ends. Germline-derived CDR1 and CDR2 are SEHNR and FQNEAQ (reference sequence). DNA of the CDR3: TGTGCCAGCAGCTTCAGGGAGGGTGAAAAACTGTTTTTT. Protein sequence: CASSFREGEKLFF.

The chain recombines TRBV18 with TRBJ1-3, with 8 bases aligning to TRBD1. The CDR3 extends over 20 amino acids. From germline, CDR1 is KGHSH and CDR2 LQKENI. V shed 2 bases and J 4 bases; nucleotides not matched to a gene: 19. The CDR3 region is CASSPIGAGGSLVYGNTIYF. In DNA, the CDR3 is TGTGCCAGCTCACCAATCGGAGCAGGGGGCTCCCTCGTCTACGGAAACACCATATATTTT.